The entry below describes one T cell receptor beta chain. The sample belongs to a study of control samples from healthy donors and cancer patients. V was pared by 3 bases and J by 8 bases, with 10 bases of the junction left unmatched. The CDR3 consists of 15 residues. Germline V gene sequence: CDR1 SGHVS, CDR2 FNYEAQ. Clones were sequenced by immunoSEQ multiplex PCR, and TCRdb holds only the in-frame ones, with some missing. Here the sample spans 17,000 or so clones, around 83% being singletons. Sequencing used PBMCs. The clonotype was recovered from a woman in her seventies with colorectal cancer. The rearrangement joins TRBV7-6 to TRBJ2-1; TRBD1 aligns across 7 bases. CDR3 DNA: TGTGCCAGCAGCTTGTGGACAGGCAATCGGGATGAGCAGTTCTTC. Residues: CASSLWTGNRDEQFF.